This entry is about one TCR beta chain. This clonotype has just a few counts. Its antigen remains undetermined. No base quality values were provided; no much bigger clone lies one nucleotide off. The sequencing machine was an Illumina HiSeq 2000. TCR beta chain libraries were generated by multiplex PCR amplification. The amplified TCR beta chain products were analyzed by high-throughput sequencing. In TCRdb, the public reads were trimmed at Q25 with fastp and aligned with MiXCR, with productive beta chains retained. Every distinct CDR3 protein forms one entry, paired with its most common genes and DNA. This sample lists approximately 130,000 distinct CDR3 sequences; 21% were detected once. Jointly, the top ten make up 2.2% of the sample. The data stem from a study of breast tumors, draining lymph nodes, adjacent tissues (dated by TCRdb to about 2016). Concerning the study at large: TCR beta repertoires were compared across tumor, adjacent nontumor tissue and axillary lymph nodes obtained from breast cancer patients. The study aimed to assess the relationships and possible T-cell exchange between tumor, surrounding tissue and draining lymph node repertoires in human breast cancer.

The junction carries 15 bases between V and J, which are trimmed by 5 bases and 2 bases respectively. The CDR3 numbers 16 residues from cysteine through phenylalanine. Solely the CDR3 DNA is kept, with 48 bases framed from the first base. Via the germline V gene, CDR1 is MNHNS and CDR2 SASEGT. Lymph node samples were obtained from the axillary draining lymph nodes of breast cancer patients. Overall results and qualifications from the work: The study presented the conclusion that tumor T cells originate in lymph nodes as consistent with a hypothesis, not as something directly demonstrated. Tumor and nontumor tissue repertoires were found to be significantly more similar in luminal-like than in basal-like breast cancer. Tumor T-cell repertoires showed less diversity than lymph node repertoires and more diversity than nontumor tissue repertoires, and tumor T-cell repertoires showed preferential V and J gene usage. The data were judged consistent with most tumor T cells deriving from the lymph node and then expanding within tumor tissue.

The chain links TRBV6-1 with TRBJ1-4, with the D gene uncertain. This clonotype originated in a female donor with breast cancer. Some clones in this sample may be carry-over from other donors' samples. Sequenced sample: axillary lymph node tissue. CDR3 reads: CASSPPSGWTNEKLFF. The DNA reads TGTGCCAGCAGTCCCCCCTCGGGGTGGACTAATGAAAAACTGTTTTTT.